The rows below give T cell receptor beta chains drawn from one sample of a study of T cell responses to AZD1222 COVID-19 vaccine. Here immunoSEQ multiplex PCR was the method, and the copy in TCRdb shows in-frame clones only, minus some. The table records around 110,000 clones, around 92% of them present only once. Here the sequenced sample was peripheral blood, taken on day 0 of AZD1222 vaccination. These receptors came from an adult in good health. CDR3s include the opening cysteine and the closing phenylalanine or tryptophan. D genes are given only for firm matches. Clone size appears in some rows only: once, few, many, or a class for an expanded clone.

length: 16; V: TRBV6-1; size: NA; J: TRBJ1-5; D: TRBD1; DNA: TGTGCCAGCAGTGGGGGACAGGGGAGGGGCAATCAGCCCCAGCATTTT; CDR3: CASSGGQGRGNQPQHF
length: 13; V: TRBV27; size: NA; J: TRBJ2-2; D: NA; DNA: TGTGCCAGCAGTTTATCGGTTCTCGGGGAGCTGTTTTTT; CDR3: CASSLSVLGELFF
length: 15; V: TRBV7-9; size: NA; J: TRBJ2-2; D: TRBD1; DNA: TGTGCCAGCAGCTTCCTGAGGGGGCGAACCGGGGAGCTGTTTTTT; CDR3: CASSFLRGRTGELFF
length: 15; V: TRBV27; size: few; J: TRBJ2-3; D: NA; DNA: TGTGCCAGCAGTTTATATGTGGGGTCTCCAGATACGCAGTATTTT; CDR3: CASSLYVGSPDTQYF
length: 18; V: TRBV5-1; size: NA; J: TRBJ1-4; D: NA; DNA: TGCGCCAGCAGCTTGGAGAGTCTAGGGGTTCTACCTAATGAAAAACTGTTTTTT; CDR3: CASSLESLGVLPNEKLFF
length: 15; V: TRBV19; size: NA; J: TRBJ2-3; D: TRBD2; DNA: TGTGCCAGTAGTAGCAGCGGGAGTTCTCGAAATACGCAGTATTTT; CDR3: CASSSSGSSRNTQYF
length: 12; V: TRBV28; size: NA; J: TRBJ1-1; D: NA; DNA: TGTGCCAGCAGTTCTATCGACGGCGAAGCTTTCTTT; CDR3: CASSSIDGEAFF
length: 16; V: TRBV11-1; size: NA; J: TRBJ2-1; D: TRBD2; DNA: TGTGCCAGCAGCCATAGTAGGGCGGGAGGGCAGGATGAGCAGTTCTTC; CDR3: CASSHSRAGGQDEQFF
length: 14; V: TRBV5-1; size: NA; J: TRBJ2-1; D: NA; DNA: TGCGCCAGCAGCTTGCATCCAGATTACAATGAGCAGTTCTTC; CDR3: CASSLHPDYNEQFF
length: 18; V: TRBV10-3; size: NA; J: TRBJ1-3; D: NA; DNA: TGTGCCATCAGTGAGTGGGATCGGCTACCTAGCTCTGGAAACACCATATATTTT; CDR3: CAISEWDRLPSSGNTIYF
length: 14; V: TRBV5-6; size: NA; J: TRBJ2-7; D: NA; DNA: TGTGCCAGCAGCTGGGGGACTGCCTCCTACGAGCAGTACTTC; CDR3: CASSWGTASYEQYF
length: 15; V: TRBV28; size: NA; J: TRBJ1-5; D: NA; DNA: TGTGCCAGCAGTCCAACAGGGATGAGCAATCAGCCCCAGCATTTT; CDR3: CASSPTGMSNQPQHF
length: 14; V: TRBV5-1; size: NA; J: TRBJ2-1; D: TRBD1; DNA: TGCGCCAGCAGCCCCGACAGGGGCGGAAATGAGCAGTTCTTC; CDR3: CASSPDRGGNEQFF
length: 16; V: TRBV6-5; size: NA; J: TRBJ2-1; D: TRBD1; DNA: TGTGCCAGCAGTTCTCGTCAGGGGGTTCCCTACAATGAGCAGTTCTTC; CDR3: CASSSRQGVPYNEQFF
length: 11; V: TRBV11-2; size: NA; J: TRBJ1-2; D: NA; DNA: TGTGCCAGCAGCTTAGGGGCTGGCTACACCTTC; CDR3: CASSLGAGYTF
length: 14; V: TRBV18; size: NA; J: TRBJ1-2; D: NA; DNA: TGTGCCAGCTCACCGGCAGGAGTGCTTGATGGCTACACCTTC; CDR3: CASSPAGVLDGYTF
length: 14; V: TRBV6-5; size: NA; J: TRBJ1-6; D: NA; DNA: TGTGCCAGCACCTCCGGACTCCTAAATTCACCCCTCCACTTT; CDR3: CASTSGLLNSPLHF
length: 16; V: TRBV27; size: NA; J: TRBJ2-7; D: TRBD1; DNA: TGTGCCAGCAGTCGCACCGTAGGACAGGCTGGCTACGAGCAGTACTTC; CDR3: CASSRTVGQAGYEQYF
length: 17; V: TRBV28; size: NA; J: TRBJ2-1; D: TRBD2; DNA: TGTGCCAGCAGTCCGACACCTAGCGGGAGTAGTTACAATGAGCAGTTCTTC; CDR3: CASSPTPSGSSYNEQFF
length: 16; V: TRBV24-1; size: NA; J: TRBJ2-1; D: TRBD2; DNA: TGTGCCACCAGTGATACTGGACTAGCGGGAGGGGGTGAGCAGTTCTTC; CDR3: CATSDTGLAGGGEQFF
length: 16; V: TRBV5-1; size: NA; J: TRBJ2-3; D: NA; DNA: TGCGCCAGCAGCCCAAATAGCGGTGCGGAGACAGATACGCAGTATTTT; CDR3: CASSPNSGAETDTQYF
length: 14; V: TRBV30; size: NA; J: TRBJ1-5; D: NA; DNA: TGTGCCTGGAGTGGATTACAGGGAGATCAGCCCCAGCATTTT; CDR3: CAWSGLQGDQPQHF
length: 14; V: TRBV9; size: NA; J: TRBJ1-1; D: NA; DNA: TGTGCCAGCAGCGACGGGAACGCCGACACTGAAGCTTTCTTT; CDR3: CASSDGNADTEAFF
length: 15; V: TRBV11-2; size: NA; J: TRBJ2-7; D: NA; DNA: TGTGCCAGCAGCACAGCTCCGAAGGGGACCTACGAGCAGTACTTC; CDR3: CASSTAPKGTYEQYF
length: 14; V: TRBV13; size: NA; J: TRBJ2-4; D: TRBD2; DNA: TGTGCCAGCAGCCAGATGGGGGAGGGGAACATTCAGTACTTC; CDR3: CASSQMGEGNIQYF
length: 11; V: TRBV6-6; size: NA; J: TRBJ1-5; D: NA; DNA: TGTGCCAGCAGTTACGTCGGGCCCCAGCATTTT; CDR3: CASSYVGPQHF
length: 16; V: TRBV2; size: NA; J: TRBJ2-7; D: NA; DNA: TGTGCCAGCAGTGATGCCCGTGCAGGGTACTCCTACGAGCAGTACTTC; CDR3: CASSDARAGYSYEQYF
length: 15; V: TRBV24-1; size: NA; J: TRBJ2-4; D: TRBD1; DNA: TGTGCCACCAGTGACGGACAGGGGGCCAAAAACATTCAGTACTTC; CDR3: CATSDGQGAKNIQYF
length: 16; V: TRBV7-3; size: NA; J: TRBJ2-5; D: TRBD2; DNA: TGTGCCAGCAGCCCTGGACTAGCGGAGAACATAGAGACCCAGTACTTC; CDR3: CASSPGLAENIETQYF
length: 14; V: TRBV5-1; size: once; J: TRBJ1-1; D: NA; DNA: TGCGCCAGCACCCCCGGGCGGTCAGACACTGAAGCTTTCTTT; CDR3: CASTPGRSDTEAFF
length: 13; V: TRBV28; size: NA; J: TRBJ1-2; D: TRBD1; DNA: TGTGCCAGCAGTTTCCGGGGACAGGGGTTGGGCACCTTC; CDR3: CASSFRGQGLGTF
length: 14; V: TRBV28; size: NA; J: TRBJ1-2; D: NA; DNA: TGTGCCAGCAGCCTAGACAGGTTCTTTAGGGTTTACACCTTC; CDR3: CASSLDRFFRVYTF
length: 12; V: TRBV27; size: NA; J: TRBJ1-2; D: NA; DNA: TGTGCCAGTCGGACAGCCCCCTATGGCTACACCTTC; CDR3: CASRTAPYGYTF
length: 17; V: TRBV28; size: NA; J: TRBJ1-1; D: NA; DNA: TGTGCCAGCAGCCCAAGGGCCCGTTCGTGGGGGGACACTGAAGCTTTCTTT; CDR3: CASSPRARSWGDTEAFF
length: 14; V: TRBV10-3; size: few; J: TRBJ1-6; D: TRBD1; DNA: TGTGCCATCCAACAGGGGACTTCAAATTCACCCCTCCACTTT; CDR3: CAIQQGTSNSPLHF
length: 17; V: TRBV27; size: NA; J: TRBJ1-2; D: TRBD1; DNA: TGTGCCAGCAGGGGGGTTTTCCGGGACAGGGATAACTATGGCTACACCTTC; CDR3: CASRGVFRDRDNYGYTF
length: 15; V: TRBV2; size: NA; J: TRBJ2-2; D: NA; DNA: TGTGCCACAAACCTAAGGGGGGAGAACACCGGGGAGCTGTTTTTT; CDR3: CATNLRGENTGELFF
length: 12; V: TRBV3-1/TRBV3-2; size: NA; J: TRBJ2-7; D: NA; DNA: TGTGCCAGCAGCCTACGTCTGGGCCAGCAGTACTTC; CDR3: CASSLRLGQQYF
length: 17; V: TRBV5-1; size: NA; J: TRBJ2-1; D: NA; DNA: TGCGCCAGCAGCTCGCCCTCGGTTCCCCGGGGCTACAATGAGCAGTTCTTC; CDR3: CASSSPSVPRGYNEQFF
length: 13; V: TRBV5-1; size: NA; J: TRBJ1-1; D: NA; DNA: TGCGCCAGCAGCTTGGGGGGTAACACTGAAGCTTTCTTT; CDR3: CASSLGGNTEAFF
length: 13; V: TRBV18; size: NA; J: TRBJ1-1; D: NA; DNA: TGTGCCAGCTCACAGGGCGTGAACACTGAAGCTTTCTTT; CDR3: CASSQGVNTEAFF
length: 13; V: TRBV12-3/TRBV12-4; size: NA; J: TRBJ2-3; D: TRBD2; DNA: TGTGCCAGCAGCCCGACTAGCGGGGGTACGCAGTATTTT; CDR3: CASSPTSGGTQYF
length: 14; V: TRBV5-1; size: NA; J: TRBJ2-1; D: NA; DNA: TGCGCCAGCAGCTTGGGCTCGACTAATATATGGCAGTTCTTC; CDR3: CASSLGSTNIWQFF
length: 15; V: TRBV6-5; size: NA; J: TRBJ2-3; D: TRBD2; DNA: TGTGCCAGCAGTCTGACTAGCGGGGGGGAAGATACGCAGTATTTT; CDR3: CASSLTSGGEDTQYF
length: 15; V: TRBV5-1; size: NA; J: TRBJ1-1; D: TRBD1; DNA: TGCGCCAGCAGCTCAGGGGACAGAACTCCCACTGAAGCTTTCTTT; CDR3: CASSSGDRTPTEAFF
length: 14; V: TRBV19; size: NA; J: TRBJ1-1; D: NA; DNA: TGTGCCAGTAGTATCCGGGGGTATGTCACTGAAGCTTTCTTT; CDR3: CASSIRGYVTEAFF